These T cell receptor beta chains were read from a single sample in a study of CD8+ T cells in alopecia areata. Sequencing was performed with immunoSEQ multiplex PCR; in TCRdb, only in-frame clones are kept and a portion is missing. The top ten clones hold approximately 14% of a sample with over 150,000 clones, approximately 57% of them seen once. The sample was CD4+ T cells sorted from blood, taken at week 24, from a patient treated with tofacitinib. The source is a human donor with alopecia areata. Both conserved end residues are part of each CDR3. Fields, in order: CDR3 protein, CDR3 DNA, J gene, clone size, D gene, V gene. D genes are given only for firm matches. A row's size may be missing; if present it is once, few, many or a size class.

CDR3aa: CASSPTGGGAITDTQYF
CDR3nt: TGTGCCAGCAGCCCAACTGGCGGGGGGGCGATTACAGATACGCAGTATTTT
j_gene: TRBJ2-3
abundance: -
d_gene: TRBD2
v_gene: TRBV5-6

CDR3aa: CAWRQISNTGELFF
CDR3nt: TGTGCCTGGAGGCAGATATCGAACACCGGGGAGCTGTTTTTT
j_gene: TRBJ2-2
abundance: -
d_gene: -
v_gene: TRBV30

CDR3aa: CASSLMGLAGVNEQFF
CDR3nt: TGTGCCAGCAGCTTAATGGGACTAGCGGGGGTCAATGAGCAGTTCTTC
j_gene: TRBJ2-1
abundance: -
d_gene: TRBD2
v_gene: TRBV7-3

CDR3aa: CSYTDSIYGYTF
CDR3nt: TGCAGCTACACCGACAGTATCTATGGCTACACCTTC
j_gene: TRBJ1-2
abundance: few
d_gene: -
v_gene: TRBV29-1

CDR3aa: CASSDRLYEQYF
CDR3nt: TGTGCCAGCAGTGACCGGCTCTACGAGCAGTACTTC
j_gene: TRBJ2-7
abundance: few
d_gene: -
v_gene: TRBV25-1

CDR3aa: CASSEPPNTEAFF
CDR3nt: TGTGCCAGCAGTGAACCCCCTAACACTGAAGCTTTCTTT
j_gene: TRBJ1-1
abundance: -
d_gene: -
v_gene: TRBV25-1

CDR3aa: CASSLVGAGLDTQYF
CDR3nt: TGTGCCAGCAGCTTAGTAGGGGCAGGGCTGGATACGCAGTATTTT
j_gene: TRBJ2-3
abundance: -
d_gene: -
v_gene: TRBV11-1

CDR3aa: CAWRIRSSYEQYF
CDR3nt: TGTGCCTGGAGGATCAGGAGCTCCTACGAGCAGTACTTC
j_gene: TRBJ2-7
abundance: -
d_gene: -
v_gene: TRBV30

CDR3aa: CASKVAAPPYEQYF
CDR3nt: TGTGCCAGCAAAGTAGCGGCCCCGCCCTACGAGCAGTACTTC
j_gene: TRBJ2-7
abundance: -
d_gene: -
v_gene: TRBV13

CDR3aa: CASSQAAGGLVNEQFF
CDR3nt: TGCGCCAGCAGCCAGGCGGCGGGGGGGCTTGTCAATGAGCAGTTCTTC
j_gene: TRBJ2-1
abundance: medium-sized
d_gene: TRBD2
v_gene: TRBV4-1

CDR3aa: CASRPPRDNNTEAFF
CDR3nt: TGTGCCAGCAGACCTCCCCGGGACAACAACACTGAAGCTTTCTTT
j_gene: TRBJ1-1
abundance: once
d_gene: -
v_gene: TRBV6-6

CDR3aa: CASSYRQTDTQYF
CDR3nt: TGCGCCAGCAGCTACCGACAGACAGATACGCAGTATTTT
j_gene: TRBJ2-3
abundance: -
d_gene: -
v_gene: TRBV5-1

CDR3aa: CAWSVVQRGPQETQYF
CDR3nt: TGTGCCTGGAGTGTAGTCCAGCGGGGGCCACAAGAGACCCAGTACTTC
j_gene: TRBJ2-5
abundance: once
d_gene: TRBD2
v_gene: TRBV30

CDR3aa: CAWSGGGQWNEKLFF
CDR3nt: TGTGCCTGGAGTGGGGGAGGACAATGGAATGAAAAACTGTTTTTT
j_gene: TRBJ1-4
abundance: -
d_gene: -
v_gene: TRBV30

CDR3aa: CAWSPTRPRRTDTQYF
CDR3nt: TGTGCCTGGAGTCCTACAAGGCCGCGAAGGACAGATACGCAGTATTTT
j_gene: TRBJ2-3
abundance: -
d_gene: -
v_gene: TRBV30

CDR3aa: CAWSVEQGGQPQHF
CDR3nt: TGTGCCTGGAGTGTGGAACAGGGCGGTCAGCCCCAGCATTTT
j_gene: TRBJ1-5
abundance: few
d_gene: -
v_gene: TRBV30

CDR3aa: CASDRGVGSPLHF
CDR3nt: TGTGCCAGTGACAGGGGCGTAGGTTCACCCCTCCACTTT
j_gene: TRBJ1-6
abundance: -
d_gene: TRBD1
v_gene: TRBV6-1

CDR3aa: CASSEWDNYGYTF
CDR3nt: TGTGCCAGCAGTGAATGGGACAACTATGGCTACACCTTC
j_gene: TRBJ1-2
abundance: few
d_gene: -
v_gene: TRBV2

CDR3aa: CAWRTGSGELFF
CDR3nt: TGTGCCTGGAGAACAGGGAGCGGGGAGCTGTTTTTT
j_gene: TRBJ2-2
abundance: -
d_gene: -
v_gene: TRBV30

CDR3aa: CSVVGRGIYGYTF
CDR3nt: TGCAGCGTTGTCGGACGCGGTATCTATGGCTACACCTTC
j_gene: TRBJ1-2
abundance: few
d_gene: -
v_gene: TRBV29-1

CDR3aa: CASTTGRQGASPLHF
CDR3nt: TGTGCCAGCACCACCGGGAGGCAGGGGGCTTCACCCCTCCACTTT
j_gene: TRBJ1-6
abundance: few
d_gene: TRBD1
v_gene: TRBV7-9

CDR3aa: CASSLFPIPETQYF
CDR3nt: TGTGCCAGCAGCTTATTCCCTATTCCGGAGACCCAGTACTTC
j_gene: TRBJ2-5
abundance: -
d_gene: -
v_gene: TRBV7-2

CDR3aa: CASSNEGYGYTF
CDR3nt: TGCGCCAGCAGCAACGAAGGCTATGGCTACACCTTC
j_gene: TRBJ1-2
abundance: -
d_gene: -
v_gene: TRBV5-1

CDR3aa: CAWSLHVGTGVETQYF
CDR3nt: TGTGCCTGGAGTCTACACGTCGGGACAGGGGTAGAGACCCAGTACTTC
j_gene: TRBJ2-5
abundance: -
d_gene: TRBD1
v_gene: TRBV30

CDR3aa: CSVAGTEETQYF
CDR3nt: TGCAGCGTCGCCGGGACAGAAGAGACCCAGTACTTC
j_gene: TRBJ2-5
abundance: -
d_gene: TRBD1
v_gene: TRBV29-1

CDR3aa: CASSFELAMVDEQFF
CDR3nt: TGTGCCAGCAGTTTTGAACTAGCGATGGTCGATGAGCAGTTCTTC
j_gene: TRBJ2-1
abundance: -
d_gene: TRBD2
v_gene: TRBV27

CDR3aa: CASSPSGINQETQYF
CDR3nt: TGCGCCAGCAGCCCAAGCGGAATAAACCAAGAGACCCAGTACTTC
j_gene: TRBJ2-5
abundance: -
d_gene: -
v_gene: TRBV4-1

CDR3aa: CAWAQGNNQPQHF
CDR3nt: TGTGCCTGGGCCCAGGGTAACAATCAGCCCCAGCATTTT
j_gene: TRBJ1-5
abundance: -
d_gene: -
v_gene: TRBV30

CDR3aa: CASSGRRPQWDIQYF
CDR3nt: TGTGCCAGCAGTGGGAGACGACCCCAATGGGACATTCAGTACTTC
j_gene: TRBJ2-4
abundance: -
d_gene: -
v_gene: TRBV2

CDR3aa: CASKFQGTDGYTF
CDR3nt: TGTGCCAGCAAGTTTCAGGGAACCGATGGCTACACCTTC
j_gene: TRBJ1-2
abundance: -
d_gene: -
v_gene: TRBV25-1

CDR3aa: CASSLSSVGIPYGYTF
CDR3nt: TGTGCCAGCAGTTTATCGAGTGTGGGGATCCCCTATGGCTACACCTTC
j_gene: TRBJ1-2
abundance: -
d_gene: -
v_gene: TRBV27

CDR3aa: CAWGRDSSFEQYF
CDR3nt: TGTGCCTGGGGCCGGGACAGTTCCTTCGAGCAGTACTTC
j_gene: TRBJ2-7
abundance: -
d_gene: TRBD1
v_gene: TRBV30

CDR3aa: CASTKGNWGSPLHF
CDR3nt: TGTGCCAGCACCAAGGGGAATTGGGGTTCACCCCTCCACTTT
j_gene: TRBJ1-6
abundance: -
d_gene: -
v_gene: TRBV28

CDR3aa: CASSYSGAMGAFF
CDR3nt: TGTGCCAGCAGTTACTCGGGCGCGATGGGAGCTTTCTTT
j_gene: TRBJ1-1
abundance: once
d_gene: -
v_gene: TRBV6-5

CDR3aa: CASSVPFQETQYF
CDR3nt: TGTGCCAGCAGCGTACCCTTCCAAGAGACCCAGTACTTC
j_gene: TRBJ2-5
abundance: -
d_gene: -
v_gene: TRBV4-2

CDR3aa: CASSPPGLLSYNEQFF
CDR3nt: TGTGCCAGCAGCCCCCCGGGACTCCTCTCCTACAATGAGCAGTTCTTC
j_gene: TRBJ2-1
abundance: -
d_gene: -
v_gene: TRBV7-9

CDR3aa: CASGAGGSTDTQYF
CDR3nt: TGTGCCAGCGGTGCGGGGGGGAGCACAGATACGCAGTATTTT
j_gene: TRBJ2-3
abundance: -
d_gene: TRBD2
v_gene: TRBV2

CDR3aa: CASSLAVGTGGGKTQYF
CDR3nt: TGCGCCAGCAGCTTGGCCGTTGGGACAGGGGGCGGGAAGACCCAGTACTTC
j_gene: TRBJ2-5
abundance: few
d_gene: TRBD1
v_gene: TRBV5-1

CDR3aa: CSVDRLSGANVLTF
CDR3nt: TGCAGCGTTGATCGGCTCTCTGGGGCCAACGTCCTGACTTTC
j_gene: TRBJ2-6
abundance: -
d_gene: -
v_gene: TRBV29-1

CDR3aa: CASGLDLSKNIQYF
CDR3nt: TGTGCTAGTGGTTTGGATTTATCCAAAAACATTCAGTACTTC
j_gene: TRBJ2-4
abundance: few
d_gene: -
v_gene: TRBV12-5

CDR3aa: CSVGGSETQYF
CDR3nt: TGCAGCGTTGGGGGGTCAGAGACCCAGTACTTC
j_gene: TRBJ2-5
abundance: once
d_gene: -
v_gene: TRBV29-1

CDR3aa: CASSQGERQETQYF
CDR3nt: TGCGCCAGCAGCCAAGGTGAAAGGCAAGAGACCCAGTACTTC
j_gene: TRBJ2-5
abundance: -
d_gene: -
v_gene: TRBV4-1

CDR3aa: CASSPIQTGQETQYF
CDR3nt: TGTGCCAGCAGCCCTATTCAGACAGGCCAAGAGACCCAGTACTTC
j_gene: TRBJ2-5
abundance: -
d_gene: -
v_gene: TRBV7-9

CDR3aa: CATSRDLQGDQPQHF
CDR3nt: TGTGCCACCAGCAGAGATTTACAAGGTGATCAGCCCCAGCATTTT
j_gene: TRBJ1-5
abundance: -
d_gene: -
v_gene: TRBV15

CDR3aa: CASSYNRGPGNTIYF
CDR3nt: TGTGCCAGCAGTTACAACAGGGGGCCTGGAAACACCATATATTTT
j_gene: TRBJ1-3
abundance: -
d_gene: TRBD1
v_gene: TRBV10-3

CDR3aa: CASSYSNEGGGYTF
CDR3nt: TGTGCCAGCAGTTACTCGAATGAGGGGGGTGGCTACACCTTC
j_gene: TRBJ1-2
abundance: -
d_gene: -
v_gene: TRBV6-5

CDR3aa: CASSPMVGGTGELFF
CDR3nt: TGTGCCAGCAGCCCGATGGTCGGAGGCACCGGGGAGCTGTTTTTT
j_gene: TRBJ2-2
abundance: few
d_gene: -
v_gene: TRBV7-3

CDR3aa: CASSQRNTEAFF
CDR3nt: TGTGCCAGCAGCCAGAGGAACACTGAAGCTTTCTTT
j_gene: TRBJ1-1
abundance: -
d_gene: -
v_gene: TRBV7-2

CDR3aa: CSVRTDRAGELFF
CDR3nt: TGCAGCGTCAGAACCGACAGGGCCGGGGAGCTGTTTTTT
j_gene: TRBJ2-2
abundance: -
d_gene: TRBD1
v_gene: TRBV29-1

CDR3aa: CASSVHRDMETQYF
CDR3nt: TGTGCCAGCAGTGTCCACCGGGACATGGAGACCCAGTACTTC
j_gene: TRBJ2-5
abundance: -
d_gene: -
v_gene: TRBV6-5

CDR3aa: CATSRVAGELFF
CDR3nt: TGTGCCACCAGCAGAGTGGCCGGGGAGCTGTTTTTT
j_gene: TRBJ2-2
abundance: -
d_gene: -
v_gene: TRBV15